The following is a T cell receptor (beta chain) sequence with its context. The sample originates from a study of blood T cell repertoires in COVID-19. The wider study: The analysed material was cDNA or gDNA that came from T cells, B-cell-depleted T cells, or PBMCs.

Original methodology: Researchers report that nucleated cell counts were estimated from reference gene primer amplification. The protocol was immunoSEQ multiplex PCR, while the TCRdb copy is restricted to in-frame clones and leaves out a portion. V and J calls and clone size are given by that table; D and trimming were obtained from the DNA. The sample yields 200,000 to 250,000 clones, about nine tenths seen once. The participants were between roughly 18 and 89 years old and came from 20 to 30 US areas. Clinical history reported by participants formed the basis on which cohorts were assigned. Germline loops: CDR1 SGHAT, CDR2 FQNNGV. CDR3 length: 15 residues. With V trimmed by 5 bases and J by 3 bases, 7 bases remained unmatched.

The sequenced material came from PBMCs or T cells enriched from blood (not recorded which). The rearrangement uses TRBV11-2 and TRBJ1-5; 7 nucleotides agree with TRBD1. The receptor's source is a man between 25 and 39 years old who had recovered from COVID-19. As DNA, the CDR3 is TGTGCCAGCAGCCCAACGGGACAGCCCAATCAGCCCCAGCATTTT. Its translation is CASSPTGQPNQPQHF.